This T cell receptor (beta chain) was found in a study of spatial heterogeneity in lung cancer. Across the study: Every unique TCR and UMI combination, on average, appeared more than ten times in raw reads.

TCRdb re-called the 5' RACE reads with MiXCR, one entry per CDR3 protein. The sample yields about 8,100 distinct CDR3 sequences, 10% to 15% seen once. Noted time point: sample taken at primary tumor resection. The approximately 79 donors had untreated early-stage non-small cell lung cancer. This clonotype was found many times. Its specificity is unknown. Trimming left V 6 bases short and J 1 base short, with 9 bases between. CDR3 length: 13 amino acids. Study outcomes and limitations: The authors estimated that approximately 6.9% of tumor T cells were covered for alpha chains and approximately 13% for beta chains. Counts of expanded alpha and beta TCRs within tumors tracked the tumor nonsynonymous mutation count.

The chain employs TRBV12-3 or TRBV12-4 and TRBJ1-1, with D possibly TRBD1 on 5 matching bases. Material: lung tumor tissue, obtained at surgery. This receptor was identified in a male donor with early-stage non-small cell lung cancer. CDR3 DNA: TGTGCCAGCAGCCTAGGACAGAACACTGAAGCTTTCTTT. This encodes CASSLGQNTEAFF.